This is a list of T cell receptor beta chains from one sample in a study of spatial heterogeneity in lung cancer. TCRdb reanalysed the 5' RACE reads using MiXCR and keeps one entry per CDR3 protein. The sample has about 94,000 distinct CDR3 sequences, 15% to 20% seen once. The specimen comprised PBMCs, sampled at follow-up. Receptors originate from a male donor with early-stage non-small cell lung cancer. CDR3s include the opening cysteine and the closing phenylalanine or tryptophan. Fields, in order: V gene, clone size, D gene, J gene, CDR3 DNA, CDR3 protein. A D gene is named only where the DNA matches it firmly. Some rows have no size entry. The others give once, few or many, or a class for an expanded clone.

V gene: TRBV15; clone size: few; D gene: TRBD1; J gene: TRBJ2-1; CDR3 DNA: TGTGCCACCAGCAGAGACAGGGGGCGAAGAGAACAGTTCTTC; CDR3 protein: CATSRDRGRREQFF
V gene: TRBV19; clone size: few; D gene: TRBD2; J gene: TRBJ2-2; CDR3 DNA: TGTGCCAGTAGTGAGGGAGGGTCGAACACCGGGGAGCTGTTTTTT; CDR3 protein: CASSEGGSNTGELFF
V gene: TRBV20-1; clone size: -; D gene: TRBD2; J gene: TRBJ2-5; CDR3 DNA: TGCAGTGCTAGAAGGGGACTACTCCAAGAGACCCAGTACTTC; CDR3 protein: CSARRGLLQETQYF
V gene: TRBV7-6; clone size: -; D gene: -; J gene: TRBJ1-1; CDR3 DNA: TGTGCCAGCAGCTTTGGGGGACCAAACACTGAAGCTTTCTTT; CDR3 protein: CASSFGGPNTEAFF
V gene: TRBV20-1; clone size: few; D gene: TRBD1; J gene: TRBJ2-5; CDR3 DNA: TGCAGTGCCCAAAGGACAGGGATGGTCCAGACCCAGTACTTC; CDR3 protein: CSAQRTGMVQTQYF
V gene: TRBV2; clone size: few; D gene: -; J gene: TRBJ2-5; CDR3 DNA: TGTGCCAGCAGTGAAGCCCAAGAGACCCAGTACTTC; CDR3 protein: CASSEAQETQYF
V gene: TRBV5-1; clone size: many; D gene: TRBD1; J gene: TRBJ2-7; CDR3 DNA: TGCGCCAGCAGTCCCCCCGGGACAGGGAGGTACGAGCAGTACTTC; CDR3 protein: CASSPPGTGRYEQYF
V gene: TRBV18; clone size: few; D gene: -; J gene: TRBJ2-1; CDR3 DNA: TGTGCCAGCTCACCCGGAGGGAGTCCCTACAATGAGCAGTTCTTC; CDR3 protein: CASSPGGSPYNEQFF
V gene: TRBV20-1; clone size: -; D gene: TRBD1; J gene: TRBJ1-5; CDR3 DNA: TGCAGTGCTAGCAGGGGGCAAAATCAGCCCCAGCATTTT; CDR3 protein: CSASRGQNQPQHF
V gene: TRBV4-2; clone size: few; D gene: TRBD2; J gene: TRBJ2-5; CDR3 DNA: TGTGCCAGCAGCCGGGGACTATTTGGAGAGACCCAGTACTTC; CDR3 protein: CASSRGLFGETQYF
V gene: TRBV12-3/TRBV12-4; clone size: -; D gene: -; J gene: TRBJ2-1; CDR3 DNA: TGTGCCAGCAGCTTCCCCTCGGCAGGGAAAAATGAGCAGTTCTTC; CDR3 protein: CASSFPSAGKNEQFF
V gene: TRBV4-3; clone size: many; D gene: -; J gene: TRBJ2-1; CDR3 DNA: TGCGCCAGCAGCCAAGATCGGCTCGGCGAGCAGTTCTTC; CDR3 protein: CASSQDRLGEQFF
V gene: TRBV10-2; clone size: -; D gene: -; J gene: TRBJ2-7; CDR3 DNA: TGCGCCAGCAGTGACTGGTACTTC; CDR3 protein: CASSDWYF
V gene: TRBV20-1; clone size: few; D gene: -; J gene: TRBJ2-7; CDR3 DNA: TGCAGTGCTAGAAGTGAGGGCCCCTACGAGCAGTACTTC; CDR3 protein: CSARSEGPYEQYF
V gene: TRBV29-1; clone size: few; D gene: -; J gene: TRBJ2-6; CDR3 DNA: TGCAGCGTCCTTACTGGGGCCAACGTCCTGACTTTC; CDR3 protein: CSVLTGANVLTF
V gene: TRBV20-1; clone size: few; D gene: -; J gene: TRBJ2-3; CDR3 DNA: TGCAGTGCTAGAGGAGAAGGCACAGATACGCAGTATTTT; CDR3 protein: CSARGEGTDTQYF
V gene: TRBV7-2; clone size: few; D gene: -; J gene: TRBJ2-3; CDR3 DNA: TGTGCCAGCACCCTTAGACAATCGGATACGCAGTATTTT; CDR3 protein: CASTLRQSDTQYF
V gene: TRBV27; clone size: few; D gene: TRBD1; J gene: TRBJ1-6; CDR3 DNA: TGTGCCAGCAGTTTGTATGACAGGGGAGGTAATTCACCCCTCCACTTT; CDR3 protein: CASSLYDRGGNSPLHF
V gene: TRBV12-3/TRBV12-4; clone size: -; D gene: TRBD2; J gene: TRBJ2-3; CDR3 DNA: TGTGCCAGCAGAAATAGCGGGAGTGTGAATACGCAGTATTTT; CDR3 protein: CASRNSGSVNTQYF
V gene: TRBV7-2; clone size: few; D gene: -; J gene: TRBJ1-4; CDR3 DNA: TGTGCCAGCAGCTTAGGGCGGGGAGGGAATGAAAAACTGTTTTTT; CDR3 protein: CASSLGRGGNEKLFF
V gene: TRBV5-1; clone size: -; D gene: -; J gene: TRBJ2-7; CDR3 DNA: TGCGCCAGCAGCAGAAGGGGATACGAGCAGTACTTC; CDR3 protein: CASSRRGYEQYF
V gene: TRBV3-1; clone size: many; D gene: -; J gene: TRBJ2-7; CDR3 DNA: TGTGCCAGCAGCACAGGACCATACTCCTACGAGCAGTACTTC; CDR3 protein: CASSTGPYSYEQYF
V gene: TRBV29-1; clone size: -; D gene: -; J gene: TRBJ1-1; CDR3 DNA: TGCAGCGTTGAGCCGAGAGAGGTAGCTTTCTTT; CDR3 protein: CSVEPREVAFF
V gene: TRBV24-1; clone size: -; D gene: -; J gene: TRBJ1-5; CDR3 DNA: TGTGCCACCCGAAGTGGTTCCTTGGAGCCCCAGCATTTT; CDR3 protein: CATRSGSLEPQHF
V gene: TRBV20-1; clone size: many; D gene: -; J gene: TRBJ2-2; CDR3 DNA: TGCAGTGCTAGGGCTGTGCGGGCGAGCACCGGGGAGCTGTTTTTT; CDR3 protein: CSARAVRASTGELFF
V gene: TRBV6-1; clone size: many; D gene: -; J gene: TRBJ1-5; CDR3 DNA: TGTGCCAGCAGTGATATGGGTCAGAGCAATCAGCCCCAGCATTTT; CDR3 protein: CASSDMGQSNQPQHF
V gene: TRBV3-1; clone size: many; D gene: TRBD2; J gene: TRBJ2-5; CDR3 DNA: TGTGCCAGCAGCCAACCGCGAGGGACTAGCAGGGAGACCCAGTACTTC; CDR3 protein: CASSQPRGTSRETQYF
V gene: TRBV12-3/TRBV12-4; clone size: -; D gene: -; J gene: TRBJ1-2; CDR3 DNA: TGTGCCAGCAGTTTCCCCACCGGCGGAGGCTACACCTTC; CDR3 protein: CASSFPTGGGYTF
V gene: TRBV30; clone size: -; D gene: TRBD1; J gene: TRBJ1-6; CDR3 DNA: TGTGCCTGGAGTCTTAGACAGGGAATTAATTCACCCCTCCACTTT; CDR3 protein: CAWSLRQGINSPLHF
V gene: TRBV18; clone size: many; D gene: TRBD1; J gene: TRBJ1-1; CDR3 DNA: TGTGCCAGCTCACCCTTAGGACAGGGTGGGCGCATGAACACTGAAGCTTTCTTT; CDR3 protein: CASSPLGQGGRMNTEAFF
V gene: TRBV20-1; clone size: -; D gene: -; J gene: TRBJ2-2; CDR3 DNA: TGCAGTGCTAGTGACTATGTGAACGGGGAGCTGTTTTTT; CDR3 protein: CSASDYVNGELFF